Presented here are 32 T cell receptor beta chains from one specimen sequenced in a study of blood T cell repertoires in COVID-19. Assay: immunoSEQ multiplex PCR; the TCRdb copy retains only in-frame clones and omits some. The table has around 500,000 clones, 75% to 90% seen once. The specimen was PBMCs or T cells enriched from blood (not recorded which). The receptors come from an older woman who had recovered from COVID-19.

CDR3 nucleotides: TGTGCCATCAGTGCTGGGCTAGCGGGCTCCTACGAGCAGTACGTC. Its protein is CAISAGLAGSYEQYV. The chain uses TRBV10-3 and TRBJ2-7, with 8 bases identical to TRBD2. From germline, CDR1 is ENHRY and CDR2 SYGVKD. This CDR3 region has 15 residues. Trimming at V came to 4 bases and at J to 0 bases, leaving 5 bases not matched to a gene.

Concerning this clone: One end of the junction does not line up with germline, which may come from a read error. The chain combines TRBV10-3 with TRBJ1-1; D might be TRBD1 (6 bases). This CDR3 comprises 16 residues. The germline CDR1 and CDR2 sequences are ENHRY and SYGVKD. The CDR3 coding sequence is TGTGCAATCACAGCCGTCGGCCGGGGGGCGCACACTGAAGCTTTCTTT. It encodes CAITAVGRGAHTEAFF.

J is TRBJ1-1 and V is TRBV5-4; TRBD1 matches at 7 bases. CDR3 length: 13 amino acids. Germline V gene data show CDR1 as SGHNT and CDR2 as YYREEE (reference sequence). V lost 3 bases to trimming and J lost 5 bases; unmatched junction nucleotides: 4. The CDR3 region has the DNA TGTGCCAGCAGCTCGACAGGGTGGACTGAAGCTTTCTTT. It is translated as CASSSTGWTEAFF.

V usage is TRBV5-1 and J usage is TRBJ1-1; no firm D call. V shed 0 bases and J shed 2 bases, with 8 bases lying between them. CDR1 and CDR2 (germline): SGHRS, YFSETQ. The length of the CDR3 is 14 residues. The CDR3 loop reads CASSLEGVNTEAFF. CDR3 bases: TGCGCCAGCAGCTTGGAGGGAGTAAACACTGAAGCTTTCTTT.

The rearrangement uses TRBV5-1 and TRBJ2-5, with TRBD1 identical over 9 bases. With 3 bases clipped from V and 3 bases from J, the junction kept 6 bases outside the gene matches. In germline, CDR1 is SGHRS, CDR2 YFSETQ. The CDR3 contains 15 residues. The CDR3 nucleotides read TGCGCCAGCAGCTGGGGGGACAGGGTCAAAGAGACCCAGTACTTC. This sequence encodes CASSWGDRVKETQYF.

V is TRBV19 and J is TRBJ1-1; 7 bases align to TRBD1. The CDR3 is 15 amino acids. Trimming took 1 base from V and 4 from J; bases not matched to a gene: 6. Germline V CDR1 and CDR2: LNHDA, SQIVND (reference sequence). The CDR3 nucleotides are TGTGCCAGTAGTATAGTTCCAGGGGGGAGCACTGAAGCTTTCTTT. It translates to CASSIVPGGSTEAFF.

The rearrangement joins TRBV6-5 to TRBJ2-3, with a possible D match to TRBD1 (7 bases). V was shortened by 3 bases and J by 2 bases, with 12 bases between the two germline ends. The CDR3 is 15 amino acids. The germline CDR1 and CDR2 sequences are MNHEY and SVGAGI. The CDR3 loop is CASSYGGGFTDTQYF. Here the CDR3 DNA reads TGTGCCAGCAGTTATGGAGGGGGCTTCACAGATACGCAGTATTTT.

This chain connects TRBV19 to TRBJ1-4; TRBD1 aligns across 7 bases. The V gene end was trimmed by 6 bases and the J gene end by 7 bases; junction bases not matched to a gene: 11. CDR1 LNHDA and CDR2 SQIVND come from the germline V gene (reference sequence). The CDR3 contains 15 residues. CDR3 DNA sequence: TGTGCCAGTAGGAAGGGACAGCTATTGACTGAAAAACTGTTTTTT. It codes for CASRKGQLLTEKLFF.

This chain joins TRBV6-5 and TRBJ1-3; maybe TRBD1 (5 bases). Germline V gene lookup returns CDR1 MNHEY and CDR2 SVGAGI. The CDR3 consists of 14 residues. V was pared by 5 bases and J by 0 bases, with 8 bases between. In DNA, the CDR3 is TGTGCCAGCAGTAGGGGATCCTCTGGAAACACCATATATTTT. This translates into CASSRGSSGNTIYF.

The chain is built from TRBV11-3 and TRBJ1-2, with 12 bases identical to TRBD1. This CDR3 comprises 15 residues. J gave up 4 bases and V 2 bases, and 2 bases lay outside the gene matches. Looked up from germline, CDR1 is SGHNT and CDR2 is YENEEA. The CDR3 loop is CASSLRDRGPYGYTF. CDR3 nucleotides: TGTGCCAGCAGCTTACGGGACAGGGGGCCCTATGGCTACACCTTC.

The rearrangement uses TRBV11-2 and TRBJ2-2; D gene unclear. Germline V gene sequence: CDR1 SGHAT, CDR2 FQNNGV. This CDR3 comprises 13 residues. V was cut by 3 bases and J by 3 bases, with 5 bases left in between. Here the CDR3 reads CASSFHDTGELFF. Written as DNA, the CDR3 is TGTGCCAGCAGCTTTCATGACACCGGGGAGCTGTTTTTT.

This chain joins TRBV2 and TRBJ2-5, with 7 bases lining up with TRBD1. The ends lost 6 bases at V and 6 bases at J; junction bases unmatched: 7. CDR3 length: 13 residues. CDR1 and CDR2 (germline): SNHLY, FYNNEI. CDR3 residues: CASSPGTAKTQYF. The DNA for the CDR3 is TGTGCCAGCAGCCCCGGGACAGCCAAGACCCAGTACTTC. Looking up the rest from reference TRBV2 and TRBJ2-5 gives the full variable domain: EPEVTQTPSHQVTQMGQEVILRCVPISNHLYFYWYRQILGQKVEFLVSFYNNEISEKSEIFDDQFSVERPDGSNFTLKIRSTKLEDSAMYFCASSPGTAKTQYFGPGTRLLVL.

This sequence joins TRBV24-1 and TRBJ1-3; TRBD1 aligns across 7 bases. Trimming cost V 2 bases and J 4 bases; bases outside gene matches: 4. This CDR3 comprises 15 residues. Germline CDR1 is KGHDR and CDR2 is SFDVKD. CDR3 amino acids: CATSDSRQGGNTIYF. As DNA, the CDR3 is TGTGCCACCAGTGATTCCCGACAGGGCGGAAACACCATATATTTT.

The rearrangement links TRBV4-1 to TRBJ2-2, with TRBD2 identical over 13 bases. Trimming cost V 2 bases and J 1 base; bases outside gene matches: 13. The CDR3 is 21 amino acids. Germline assignment: CDR1 MGHRA and CDR2 YSYEKL. The CDR3 DNA follows: TGCGCCAGCAGCCAAAGATCTCCGCGACTAGCGGGGGGCGGGAACACCGGGGAGCTGTTTTTT. It yields the protein CASSQRSPRLAGGGNTGELFF.

This rearrangement joins TRBV28 to TRBJ1-6, with TRBD1 identical over 9 bases. In germline, CDR1 is MDHEN, CDR2 SYDVKM. J lost 15 bases, V lost 6 bases, and 6 bases had no gene match. This CDR3 is 12 amino acids long. The CDR3 DNA reads as TGTGCCAGCAGGGAGGGACAGGGTCACCTCCACTTT. The encoded protein is CASREGQGHLHF. The whole variable domain, filled in from reference TRBV28 and TRBJ1-6, reads DVKVTQSSRYLVKRTGEKVFLECVQDMDHENMFWYRQDPGLGLRLIYFSYDVKMKEKGDIPEGYSVSREKKERFSLILESASTNQTSMYLCASREGQGHLHFGNGTRLTVT.

The chain couples TRBV4-1 to TRBJ1-2; 9 positions match TRBD1. Germline V gene sequence: CDR1 MGHRA, CDR2 YSYEKL. V lost 0 bases to trimming and J lost 12 bases; unmatched junction nucleotides: 5. This CDR3 has 13 residues. The CDR3 DNA sequence: TGCGCCAGCAGCCAAGATACCAGGACAGGGGACACCTTC. Translating gives CASSQDTRTGDTF.

V usage is TRBV6-1 and J usage is TRBJ2-1, with 11 nucleotides matching TRBD1. This CDR3 has 16 amino acids. The germline gives CDR1 MNHNS, CDR2 SASEGT. V lost 0 bases to trimming and J lost 4 bases; unmatched junction nucleotides: 2. The CDR3 spells CASSEAGTGGYNEQFF. The CDR3 DNA reads TGTGCCAGCAGTGAAGCGGGGACAGGGGGTTACAATGAGCAGTTCTTC.

This rearrangement joins TRBV5-1 to TRBJ1-2, with 7 bases that match TRBD1. J lost 8 bases, V lost 0 bases, and 4 bases had no gene match. The CDR3 is made up of 13 amino acids. Germline-derived CDR1 and CDR2 are SGHRS and YFSETQ. The CDR3 reads CASSLGGGAGYTF. The DNA for the CDR3 is TGCGCCAGCAGCTTGGGAGGGGGCGCAGGCTACACCTTC.

CDR3 residues: CASSYSSGGASYNEQFF. CDR3 coding DNA: TGCGCCAGCAGCTACTCTAGCGGGGGGGCCTCCTACAATGAGCAGTTCTTC. V is TRBV5-1 and J is TRBJ2-1; the match to TRBD2 covers 12 bases. Germline assignment: CDR1 SGHRS and CDR2 YFSETQ. This CDR3 is 17 amino acids long. The junction had 4 bases not matched to a gene; V was cut back by 3 bases and J by 0 bases.

The chain combines TRBV4-1 with TRBJ2-2; 12 positions agree with TRBD2. V lost 4 bases, J lost 3 bases, and 3 bases stayed unmatched. CDR3 length equals 16 residues. Germline CDR1 is MGHRA and CDR2 is YSYEKL. The CDR3 nucleotides read TGCGCCAGCAGCCGAAGACTAGCGGGGGACACCGGGGAGCTGTTTTTT. Translated, it gives CASSRRLAGDTGELFF.

J is TRBJ2-3 and V is TRBV28, with a weak D call TRBD1 (5 bases). The V end lost 3 bases, the J end lost 0 bases, and 16 bases lay between the germline ends. Per germline, CDR1 MDHEN and CDR2 SYDVKM. The CDR3 sequence is 17 residues long. The CDR3 loop is CASSFAWATASTDTQYF. The CDR3 bases are TGTGCCAGCAGTTTCGCGTGGGCGACAGCTAGCACAGATACGCAGTATTTT.

J is TRBJ2-1 and V is TRBV29-1, with 7 bases that match TRBD2. Germline CDR1 SQVTM, CDR2 ANQGSEA. The CDR3 consists of 15 residues. J was trimmed by 2 bases and V by 6 bases; bases with no gene match: 10. CDR3 sequence: CSVHTSDKAYNEQFF. CDR3 sequence (DNA): TGCAGCGTCCACACTAGCGATAAGGCCTACAATGAGCAGTTCTTC.

This clone showed up just a few times. The rearrangement links TRBV6-5 to TRBJ1-4; unclear D gene. Looked up from germline, CDR1 is MNHEY and CDR2 is SVGAGI. V shed 6 bases and J shed 8 bases, with 16 bases lying between them. This CDR3 has 14 amino acids. The CDR3 DNA reads TGTGCCAGCAGATCCTTGGGCCTTGGGGAAAAACTGTTTTTT. It translates to CASRSLGLGEKLFF.

V is TRBV4-2 and J is TRBJ1-1; 8 bases fit TRBD1. The CDR3 contains 16 residues. V shed 1 base, J shed 0 bases, and the junction held 4 bases outside the gene matches. CDR1 LGHNA and CDR2 YNFKEQ come from the germline V gene. For the CDR3, the DNA is TGTGCCAGCAGCCAAGGGCAGGGGGCATTGAACACTGAAGCTTTCTTT. Its translation is CASSQGQGALNTEAFF.

The chain joins TRBV23-1 to TRBJ2-1; TRBD2 aligns across 8 bases. TRBV23-1 is noted as an ORF with a role that remains uncertain. V shed 0 bases and J 7 bases; nucleotides not matched to a gene: 2. This CDR3 contains 14 residues. The CDR3: CASSQSERENEQFF. The CDR3 nucleotides are TGCGCCAGCAGTCAATCTGAGCGGGAGAATGAGCAGTTCTTC.

V and J are TRBV29-1 and TRBJ1-1, with D unresolved. The V and J ends lost 4 bases and 0 bases respectively, with 12 bases between them. The germline V gene encodes CDR1 SQVTM and CDR2 ANQGSEA. The CDR3 consists of 14 residues. CDR3 nucleotides: TGCAGCGTTGGCCAGGTTAACATGAACACTGAAGCTTTCTTT. Translated: CSVGQVNMNTEAFF.

This clone was detected only once. The chain is built from TRBV6-5 and TRBJ2-6; D remains ambiguous. Germline V gene data show CDR1 as MNHEY and CDR2 as SVGAGI. The CDR3 contains 15 residues. Trimming removed 8 bases from V and 0 bases from J, with 11 bases in between. This CDR3 is CASLPRVSGANVLTF. As DNA, the CDR3 is TGTGCCAGCCTCCCCCGGGTCTCTGGGGCCAACGTCCTGACTTTC.

The chain links TRBV27 to TRBJ1-1; possibly TRBD1 for D (5 bases). The germline V and J ends were trimmed by 4 bases and 11 bases, with 20 bases remaining between them. This CDR3 has 14 amino acids. The germline V gene has CDR1 MNHEY and CDR2 SMNVEV (reference sequence). In nucleotides, the CDR3 is TGTGCCAGCAGTTCAGTCCTCGGGGGGGGTGATGCTTTCTTT. It specifies CASSSVLGGGDAFF.

The CDR3 spells CARLGFTGTSEQYV. CDR3 in DNA: TGTGCCAGACTCGGGTTTACCGGGACTAGCGAGCAGTACGTC. This chain connects TRBV5-3 to TRBJ2-7, with 8 bases identical to TRBD2. TRBV5-3 is filed as an ORF, its function uncertain. V was pared by 7 bases and J by 6 bases, with 12 bases of the junction left unmatched. The CDR3 sequence is 14 residues long.

This chain uses TRBV9 with TRBJ2-1; no clear D gene. V lost 0 bases and J 0 bases, leaving 10 bases between the germline ends. The germline CDR1 and CDR2 sequences are SGDLS and YYNGEE. CDR3 length: 16 residues. CDR3 DNA sequence: TGTGCCAGCAGCGTAGTGGCCCCTAGCTCCTACAATGAGCAGTTCTTC. Amino acids: CASSVVAPSSYNEQFF.

A single count supports this clone. V is TRBV5-4 and J is TRBJ2-2; D is possibly TRBD1 (5 bases). The CDR3 covers 15 residues. Deletions cut 4 bases from V and 2 bases from J, with 12 bases between. Germline V gene sequence: CDR1 SGHNT, CDR2 YYREEE (reference sequence). CDR3 loop: CASSLRQHNTGELFF. For the CDR3, the DNA is TGTGCCAGCAGCCTACGACAGCATAACACCGGGGAGCTGTTTTTT.

The V call is TRBV27, the J call TRBJ2-2, with 8 bases aligning to TRBD1. The CDR3 length is 16 residues. The germline CDR1 and CDR2 sequences are MNHEY and SMNVEV (reference sequence). The V and J ends lost 5 bases and 3 bases, in that order; junction bases with no gene match: 8. CDR3 loop: CASSPWTGTDTGELFF. CDR3 nucleotides: TGTGCCAGCAGTCCATGGACAGGGACGGACACCGGGGAGCTGTTTTTT.